This TCR beta chain was captured in a study of T cell responses to AZD1222 COVID-19 vaccine. The assay was immunoSEQ multiplex PCR, and TCRdb's table has in-frame clones only and misses some. The sample contains 140,000 to 150,000 clones, about 93% of which appear only once. The input for sequencing was peripheral blood, taken on day 0 of AZD1222 vaccination. The clonotype was recovered from an adult in good health.

The CDR3, as DNA: TGTGCCAGCAGCTTAAAGGGAGAGGGCAGCTATGGCTACACCTTC. Protein: CASSLKGEGSYGYTF. V and J are TRBV11-2 and TRBJ1-2; D call uncertain. Germline CDR1 and CDR2: SGHAT and FQNNGV. Trimming shortened V by 2 bases and J by 4 bases, and 14 bases separated the two germline ends. The CDR3 contains 15 residues.